The rows below give T cell receptor beta chains drawn from one sample of a study of PD-1 blockade in classical Hodgkin lymphoma. TCRdb's copy holds only in-frame clones and misses some; the assay was immunoSEQ multiplex PCR. Seen here are fewer than 15,000 clones, 86% observed once, and the top ten hold about 4.5%. The sequencing here drew on peripheral blood mononuclear cells (PBMCs), taken at baseline. The receptors were sampled from a human donor with classical Hodgkin lymphoma. Each CDR3 is given with its conserved first and last residue. Fields, in order: J gene, V gene, D gene, clone size, CDR3 protein, CDR3 DNA. The D gene is left open where the match is weak. Clone size is stated in some rows and not others, as once, few, many or a class when expanded.

j_call: TRBJ1-1
v_call: TRBV6-6
d_call: -
clone_size: -
cdr3_aa: CASSYTRGFSFF
cdr3_nt: TGTGCCAGCAGTTACACCAGGGGATTTTCTTTCTTT

j_call: TRBJ1-2
v_call: TRBV27
d_call: -
clone_size: -
cdr3_aa: CASSVDPYYGYTF
cdr3_nt: TGTGCCAGCAGTGTGGATCCATACTATGGCTACACCTTC

j_call: TRBJ1-2
v_call: TRBV27
d_call: -
clone_size: -
cdr3_aa: CASSRGFQDYGYTF
cdr3_nt: TGTGCCAGCAGTAGGGGTTTTCAGGACTATGGCTACACCTTC

j_call: TRBJ2-2
v_call: TRBV28
d_call: -
clone_size: -
cdr3_aa: CASSFGWDTNTGELFF
cdr3_nt: TGTGCCAGCAGTTTTGGGTGGGACACAAACACCGGGGAGCTGTTTTTT

j_call: TRBJ2-3
v_call: TRBV4-1
d_call: -
clone_size: -
cdr3_aa: CASSQAGTRGDTQYF
cdr3_nt: TGCGCCAGCAGCCAAGCTGGGACACGAGGGGATACGCAGTATTTT

j_call: TRBJ1-2
v_call: TRBV4-3
d_call: -
clone_size: -
cdr3_aa: CASSQELGSLQYYGYTF
cdr3_nt: TGCGCCAGCAGCCAAGAATTGGGATCCTTACAGTACTATGGCTACACCTTC

j_call: TRBJ2-1
v_call: TRBV9
d_call: -
clone_size: -
cdr3_aa: CASSVGGRELSHEQFF
cdr3_nt: TGTGCCAGCAGCGTTGGCGGCCGGGAGCTTAGCCATGAGCAGTTCTTC

j_call: TRBJ2-6
v_call: TRBV7-3
d_call: -
clone_size: -
cdr3_aa: CASSLTTYSSGANVLTF
cdr3_nt: TGTGCCAGCAGCTTAACAACCTACAGCTCTGGGGCCAACGTCCTGACTTTC

j_call: TRBJ2-1
v_call: TRBV30
d_call: TRBD1
clone_size: -
cdr3_aa: CAWSFHMRQGEQFF
cdr3_nt: TGTGCCTGGAGTTTTCATATGCGACAGGGTGAGCAGTTCTTC

j_call: TRBJ2-7
v_call: TRBV9
d_call: TRBD2
clone_size: -
cdr3_aa: CASSPNPVGGGYEQYF
cdr3_nt: TGTGCCAGCAGCCCTAACCCCGTGGGGGGGGGCTACGAGCAGTACTTC

j_call: TRBJ1-3
v_call: TRBV7-2
d_call: -
clone_size: -
cdr3_aa: CASSLNRVAGNTIYF
cdr3_nt: TGTGCCAGCAGCCTAAACAGGGTAGCGGGAAACACCATATATTTT

j_call: TRBJ2-7
v_call: TRBV18
d_call: TRBD2
clone_size: -
cdr3_aa: CASSPNQLAGAEQYF
cdr3_nt: TGTGCCAGCTCACCAAATCAACTAGCGGGAGCCGAGCAGTACTTC

j_call: TRBJ1-4
v_call: TRBV9
d_call: -
clone_size: -
cdr3_aa: CASSVVGTPGGKLFF
cdr3_nt: TGTGCCAGCAGCGTAGTAGGTACTCCTGGAGGAAAACTGTTTTTT

j_call: TRBJ2-2
v_call: TRBV28
d_call: -
clone_size: -
cdr3_aa: CASSLFDTGELFF
cdr3_nt: TGTGCCAGCAGTTTATTCGACACCGGGGAGCTGTTTTTT

j_call: TRBJ2-6
v_call: TRBV2
d_call: TRBD1
clone_size: -
cdr3_aa: CASRRTGSGANVLTF
cdr3_nt: TGTGCCAGCAGACGGACAGGGTCTGGGGCCAACGTCCTGACTTTC

j_call: TRBJ1-5
v_call: TRBV5-6
d_call: TRBD1
clone_size: -
cdr3_aa: CASSWGGGQGSNQPQHF
cdr3_nt: TGTGCCAGCAGCTGGGGGGGTGGACAGGGTAGCAATCAGCCCCAGCATTTT

j_call: TRBJ2-1
v_call: TRBV5-1
d_call: -
clone_size: -
cdr3_aa: CASSLGDWSYNEQFF
cdr3_nt: TGCGCCAGCAGCTTGGGGGACTGGAGCTACAATGAGCAGTTCTTC

j_call: TRBJ2-5
v_call: TRBV4-1
d_call: TRBD1
clone_size: -
cdr3_aa: CASSPLGQGEETQYF
cdr3_nt: TGCGCCAGCAGCCCGCTGGGACAGGGCGAAGAGACCCAGTACTTC

j_call: TRBJ2-5
v_call: TRBV5-4
d_call: -
clone_size: -
cdr3_aa: CASGTAEETQYF
cdr3_nt: TGTGCCAGCGGGACGGCGGAAGAGACCCAGTACTTC

j_call: TRBJ2-2
v_call: TRBV28
d_call: TRBD2
clone_size: -
cdr3_aa: CASSQIAGETGELFF
cdr3_nt: TGTGCCAGCAGTCAAATAGCGGGAGAGACCGGGGAGCTGTTTTTT

j_call: TRBJ2-5
v_call: TRBV7-6
d_call: TRBD2
clone_size: -
cdr3_aa: CASSLPASGGKETQYF
cdr3_nt: TGTGCCAGCAGCTTACCGGCTAGCGGGGGAAAAGAGACCCAGTACTTC

j_call: TRBJ2-7
v_call: TRBV6-5
d_call: -
clone_size: -
cdr3_aa: CASSYSSPDLEQYF
cdr3_nt: TGTGCCAGCAGTTACTCGTCTCCGGACCTGGAGCAGTACTTC

j_call: TRBJ2-1
v_call: TRBV28
d_call: -
clone_size: -
cdr3_aa: CASSLLLLQSYNEQFF
cdr3_nt: TGTGCCAGCAGTTTATTGCTCCTGCAGTCCTACAATGAGCAGTTCTTC

j_call: TRBJ1-5
v_call: TRBV27
d_call: TRBD1
clone_size: -
cdr3_aa: CASRRTGKYQPQHF
cdr3_nt: TGTGCCAGCAGGCGGACAGGGAAATATCAGCCCCAGCATTTT

j_call: TRBJ1-2
v_call: TRBV7-9
d_call: -
clone_size: -
cdr3_aa: CASSPSDRLIGYTF
cdr3_nt: TGTGCCAGCAGCCCAAGCGACCGACTTATCGGCTACACCTTC

j_call: TRBJ2-7
v_call: TRBV5-1
d_call: TRBD1
clone_size: -
cdr3_aa: CASRQGTGAEQYF
cdr3_nt: TGCGCCAGCCGGCAAGGGACAGGCGCGGAGCAGTACTTC

j_call: TRBJ1-1
v_call: TRBV5-1
d_call: TRBD1
clone_size: -
cdr3_aa: CASSLHRQGSTEAFF
cdr3_nt: TGCGCCAGCAGCCTCCACCGACAGGGTAGCACTGAAGCTTTCTTT

j_call: TRBJ2-7
v_call: TRBV13
d_call: TRBD1
clone_size: -
cdr3_aa: CASSADRGRTRAYEQYF
cdr3_nt: TGTGCCAGCAGCGCCGACAGGGGGCGGACTAGGGCCTACGAGCAGTACTTC

j_call: TRBJ2-2
v_call: TRBV2
d_call: -
clone_size: -
cdr3_aa: CASSEGGRGPITGELFF
cdr3_nt: TGTGCCAGCAGTGAAGGAGGTCGGGGACCGATCACCGGGGAGCTGTTTTTT

j_call: TRBJ1-2
v_call: TRBV12-5
d_call: TRBD1
clone_size: -
cdr3_aa: CASGPQGDYGYTF
cdr3_nt: TGTGCTAGTGGCCCCCAGGGGGACTATGGCTACACCTTC

j_call: TRBJ2-3
v_call: TRBV2
d_call: TRBD2
clone_size: -
cdr3_aa: CASSPSGPSTDTQYF
cdr3_nt: TGTGCCAGCAGTCCTAGCGGCCCTAGCACAGATACGCAGTATTTT

j_call: TRBJ2-1
v_call: TRBV4-3
d_call: -
clone_size: -
cdr3_aa: CASSQNWGPSSYNEQFF
cdr3_nt: TGCGCCAGCAGCCAAAACTGGGGCCCTAGCTCCTACAATGAGCAGTTCTTC

j_call: TRBJ2-4
v_call: TRBV4-1
d_call: -
clone_size: -
cdr3_aa: CASSQEEEVDIQYF
cdr3_nt: TGCGCCAGCAGCCAAGAGGAAGAGGTTGACATTCAGTACTTC

j_call: TRBJ2-7
v_call: TRBV29-1
d_call: TRBD1
clone_size: -
cdr3_aa: CSVRRDRVTYEQYF
cdr3_nt: TGCAGCGTTCGCCGGGACAGGGTTACCTACGAGCAGTACTTC

j_call: TRBJ2-1
v_call: TRBV7-8
d_call: -
clone_size: -
cdr3_aa: CASSLPLGESSYNEQFF
cdr3_nt: TGTGCCAGCAGCTTACCTTTGGGGGAAAGCTCCTACAATGAGCAGTTCTTC

j_call: TRBJ1-5
v_call: TRBV19
d_call: -
clone_size: few
cdr3_aa: CASSPENQPQHF
cdr3_nt: TGTGCCAGTAGTCCTGAAAACCAGCCCCAGCATTTT

j_call: TRBJ2-5
v_call: TRBV4-2
d_call: TRBD1
clone_size: once
cdr3_aa: CASSQDGIRDRGKETQYF
cdr3_nt: TGTGCCAGCAGCCAAGATGGAATCCGGGACAGGGGCAAAGAGACCCAGTACTTC

j_call: TRBJ1-2
v_call: TRBV6-6
d_call: -
clone_size: -
cdr3_aa: CASSYPDKQADGYTF
cdr3_nt: TGTGCCAGCAGTTACCCCGATAAACAGGCAGATGGCTACACCTTC

j_call: TRBJ1-2
v_call: TRBV7-2
d_call: -
clone_size: -
cdr3_aa: CASSLEGEGGRVVGYTF
cdr3_nt: TGTGCCAGCAGCTTAGAAGGGGAGGGGGGCAGGGTGGTTGGCTACACCTTC

j_call: TRBJ2-3
v_call: TRBV5-1
d_call: TRBD2
clone_size: -
cdr3_aa: CASSSGLAGVDTQYF
cdr3_nt: TGCGCCAGCAGCTCGGGACTAGCGGGAGTAGATACGCAGTATTTT

j_call: TRBJ1-2
v_call: TRBV5-6
d_call: TRBD1
clone_size: -
cdr3_aa: CASSLPDRGQDGYTF
cdr3_nt: TGTGCCAGCAGCTTGCCGGACAGGGGGCAGGATGGCTACACCTTC

j_call: TRBJ1-5
v_call: TRBV6-1
d_call: TRBD1
clone_size: -
cdr3_aa: CASSGQGYQPQHF
cdr3_nt: TGTGCCAGCAGTGGACAGGGTTACCAGCCCCAGCATTTT

j_call: TRBJ2-2
v_call: TRBV2
d_call: -
clone_size: -
cdr3_aa: CASSLGGSTGELFF
cdr3_nt: TGTGCCAGCAGCTTGGGCGGCAGCACCGGGGAGCTGTTTTTT

j_call: TRBJ2-6
v_call: TRBV15
d_call: TRBD1
clone_size: -
cdr3_aa: CATSRTGAGANVLTF
cdr3_nt: TGTGCCACCAGCAGAACAGGGGCTGGGGCCAACGTCCTGACTTTC

j_call: TRBJ2-3
v_call: TRBV27
d_call: TRBD2
clone_size: -
cdr3_aa: CASSPRGGSTQYF
cdr3_nt: TGTGCCAGCAGCCCCCGGGGCGGGAGTACGCAGTATTTT